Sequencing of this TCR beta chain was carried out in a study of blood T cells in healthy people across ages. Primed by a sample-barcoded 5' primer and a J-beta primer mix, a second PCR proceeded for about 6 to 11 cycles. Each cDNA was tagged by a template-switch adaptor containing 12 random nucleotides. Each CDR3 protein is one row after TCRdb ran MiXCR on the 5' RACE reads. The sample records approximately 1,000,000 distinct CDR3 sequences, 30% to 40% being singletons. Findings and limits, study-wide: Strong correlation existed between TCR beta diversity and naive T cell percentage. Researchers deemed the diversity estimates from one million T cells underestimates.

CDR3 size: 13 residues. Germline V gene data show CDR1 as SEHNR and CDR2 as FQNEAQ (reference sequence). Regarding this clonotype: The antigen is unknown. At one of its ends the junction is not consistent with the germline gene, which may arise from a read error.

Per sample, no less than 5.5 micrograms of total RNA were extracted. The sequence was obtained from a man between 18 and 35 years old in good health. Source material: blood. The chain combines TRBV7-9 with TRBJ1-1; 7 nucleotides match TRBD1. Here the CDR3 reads CASSLGGSGEAFF. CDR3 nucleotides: TGTGCCAGCAGTTTAGGGGGCTCGGGCGAAGCTTTCTTT. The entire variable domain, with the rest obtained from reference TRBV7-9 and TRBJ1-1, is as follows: DTGVSQNPRHKITKRGQNVTFRCDPISEHNRLYWYRQTLGQGPEFLTYFQNEAQLEKSRLLSDRFSAERPKGSFSTLEIQRTEQGDSAMYLCASSLGGSGEAFFGQGTRLTVV.